The next 20 T cell receptor beta chains were all read from a single sample in a study of human T cells and chemical hapten exposure. TCRdb itself ran the RACE reads through MiXCR, one entry per CDR3 protein. The table has some 200,000 distinct CDR3 sequences, around 30% seen once. Time point defined: pre-sensitization, week 0. Treatment indicated: therapeutic diphenylcyclopropenone sensitization with weekly scalp DPC. The sequences come from whole blood, collected in connection with sensitization to the hapten diphenylcyclopropenone (DPC). Receptors were obtained from a woman aged 25 to 39 with alopecia areata. Some clones in this sample may be carry-over from other donors' samples.

In its sample, this clonotype was seen a few times. V and J are TRBV4-1 and TRBJ2-4, with D possibly being TRBD2 (5 bases). The V gene lost 5 bases and the J gene lost 1 base, with 18 bases spanning the gap. Per the germline V gene, CDR1 is MGHRA and CDR2 is YSYEKL. The CDR3 is 17 amino acids. The CDR3: CASSTLRASGAKNIQYF. The CDR3 DNA is TGCGCCAGCAGCACTTTGAGGGCGTCGGGGGCCAAAAACATTCAGTACTTC.

The rearrangement joins TRBV30 to TRBJ1-2; TRBD1 agrees at 9 bases. Germline CDR1 GTSNPN, CDR2 SVGIG (reference sequence). With 2 bases clipped from V and 7 bases from J, the junction kept 5 bases outside the gene matches. The CDR3 contains 13 residues. Here the CDR3 DNA reads TGTGCCTGGAGTCAGGGACAGGGAAGTGGCTACACCTTC. It translates to CAWSQGQGSGYTF.

This sequence joins TRBV20-1 and TRBJ1-2, with 10 bases identical to TRBD1. The CDR3 totals 14 residues. Germline trimming cut 3 bases from V and 5 bases from J; bases unmatched to any gene: 6. The germline V gene encodes CDR1 DFQATT and CDR2 SNEGSKA (reference sequence). CDR3 in DNA: TGCAGTGCTAGGTCCGGGACAGGGGAGTATGGCTACACCTTC. As protein: CSARSGTGEYGYTF.

This chain uses TRBV9 with TRBJ1-1; no clear D gene. Deletions cut 3 bases from V and 4 bases from J, with 10 bases between. Germline CDR1 and CDR2: SGDLS and YYNGEE. The length of the CDR3 is 13 residues. The chain's CDR3 is CASSAQRGTEAFF. CDR3 bases: TGTGCCAGCAGCGCTCAGCGGGGCACTGAAGCTTTCTTT.

This clonotype was seen a few times. The chain carries TRBV29-1 and TRBJ1-5, with 8 bases identical to TRBD1. Germline V lookup: CDR1 SQVTM, CDR2 ANQGSEA. J gave up 4 bases and V 6 bases, and 8 bases lay outside the gene matches. The CDR3 contains 14 residues. The CDR3: CSVRQGNANQPQHF. DNA of the CDR3: TGCAGCGTCCGACAGGGGAACGCAAATCAGCCCCAGCATTTT. Supplemented by reference TRBV29-1 and TRBJ1-5, the full variable domain reads SAVISQKPSRDICQRGTSLTIQCQVDSQVTMMFWYRQQPGQSLTLIATANQGSEATYESGFVIDKFPISRPNLTFSTLTVSNMSPEDSSIYLCSVRQGNANQPQHFGDGTRLSIL.

The chain carries TRBV25-1 and TRBJ1-1; 7 bases line up with TRBD1. Germline V gene lookup returns CDR1 MGHDK and CDR2 SYGVNS. V lost 4 bases and J lost 6; bases outside the gene matches: 11. The CDR3 sequence is 15 residues long. Written as DNA, the CDR3 is TGTGCCAGCAGTGCCCCAGGGGGGGCGTGGGCTGAAGCTTTCTTT. This codes for CASSAPGGAWAEAFF.

In its sample, this clonotype was seen a few times. The chain uses TRBV5-1 and TRBJ2-2; the match to TRBD1 covers 9 bases. This CDR3 contains 16 residues. With V trimmed by 2 bases and J by 6 bases, 8 bases remained unmatched. Germline values: CDR1 SGHRS, CDR2 YFSETQ. CDR3 DNA sequence: TGCGCCAGCAGCTTTCAGACAGGGGGATCTTCCGGGGAGCTGTTTTTT. Protein product: CASSFQTGGSSGELFF.

J is TRBJ2-3 and V is TRBV5-1; D is uncertain. The CDR3 spans 14 residues. Trimming pared 5 bases from V and 1 base from J, leaving 11 bases between. Germline V gene data show CDR1 as SGHRS and CDR2 as YFSETQ. CDR3 sequence: CASRDVTGTDTQYF. The CDR3 coding sequence is TGCGCCAGCAGGGACGTCACCGGCACAGATACGCAGTATTTT.

The chain employs TRBV7-8 and TRBJ1-1; 7 bases map to TRBD1. The V segment lost 5 bases and the J segment 0 bases; nucleotides outside the gene matches: 6. Germline assignment: CDR1 SGHVS and CDR2 FQNEAQ. This CDR3 contains 15 residues. This CDR3 reads CASSTQQGLNTEAFF. CDR3 nucleotides: TGTGCCAGCAGCACCCAACAGGGGTTGAACACTGAAGCTTTCTTT. The full variable domain, in which reference TRBV7-8 and TRBJ1-1 provide the parts outside the CDR3, is GAGVSQSPRYKVAKRGQDVALRCDPISGHVSLFWYQQALGQGPEFLTYFQNEAQLDKSGLPSDRFFAERPEGSVSTLKIQRTQQEDSAVYLCASSTQQGLNTEAFFGQGTRLTVV.

There are a few counts of this clonotype. The chain links TRBV20-1 to TRBJ2-1; D remains unclear. The CDR3 consists of 15 residues. Germline CDR1 is DFQATT and CDR2 is SNEGSKA (reference sequence). The V and J ends lost 0 bases and 7 bases respectively, with 16 bases between them. As DNA, the CDR3 is TGCAGTGCTAGAGATGGGGTAACCCCCAAAAATGAGCAGTTCTTC. The encoded protein is CSARDGVTPKNEQFF.

Only a few counts were recorded for this clonotype. The rearrangement joins TRBV15 to TRBJ2-7; no clear D gene. Germline values: CDR1 LNHNV, CDR2 YYDKDF (reference sequence). The CDR3 runs 13 residues. V lost 5 bases and J 3 bases, leaving 11 bases between the germline ends. DNA of the CDR3: TGTGCCACCAGCGCCTGGGTCGGCTACGAGCAGTACTTC. It encodes CATSAWVGYEQYF.

This clonotype has more than one count but fewer than ten. The chain employs TRBV6-1 and TRBJ2-6; D ambiguous. The ends were cut back, 0 bases at V and 1 base at J, with 4 bases in the middle. The germline CDR1 and CDR2 sequences are MNHNS and SASEGT. The CDR3 covers 15 residues. The CDR3 bases are TGTGCCAGCAGTGAAGCAGGATCTGGGGCCAACGTCCTGACTTTC. This encodes CASSEAGSGANVLTF.

This chain links TRBV6-5 with TRBJ2-2, with TRBD2 matching over 10 bases. V shed 8 bases, J shed 1 base, and the junction held 7 bases outside the gene matches. This CDR3 is built from 16 residues. Germline values: CDR1 MNHEY, CDR2 SVGAGI. CDR3 DNA: TGTGCCAGCCGACTTAGCGGGGGGTGGAACACCGGGGAGCTGTTTTTT. This encodes CASRLSGGWNTGELFF.

This clonotype has a handful of counts. This chain connects TRBV20-1 to TRBJ2-5, with D tentatively TRBD1 (5 bases). CDR3 length: 14 amino acids. With 1 base removed from V and 1 base from J, the gap between germline ends came to 10 bases. The germline CDR1 and CDR2 sequences are DFQATT and SNEGSKA (reference sequence). In DNA form, the CDR3 reads TGCAGTGCTAGAGGCGACAGATTCCAAGAGACCCAGTACTTC. Translation gives CSARGDRFQETQYF.

This clonotype appeared a few times. This chain links TRBV28 with TRBJ2-7; possibly TRBD2 for D (6 bases). The V gene's germline CDR1 is MDHEN and CDR2 SYDVKM. The CDR3 sequence is 15 residues long. Trimming took 5 bases from V and 0 from J, leaving 14 bases between them. Written as DNA, the CDR3 is TGTGCCAGCAGTCCAGCGGGCAGCAGCTCCTACGAGCAGTACTTC. Translation: CASSPAGSSSYEQYF.

This chain uses TRBV28 with TRBJ1-1, with D perhaps TRBD1 (6 bases). V lost 6 bases, J lost 5 bases, and 16 bases lay in between. Germline CDR1 and CDR2: MDHEN and SYDVKM. There are 14 residues in the CDR3. The DNA for the CDR3 is TGTGCCAGCAGGACAGGAAAGGGGTTTACTGAAGCTTTCTTT. As protein: CASRTGKGFTEAFF.

This clonotype turned up a few times. J is TRBJ2-7 and V is TRBV10-3, with 9 bases matching TRBD1. Losses at the gene ends were 9 bases for V and 4 bases for J; bases not matched to a gene: 7. Germline V CDR1 and CDR2: ENHRY, SYGVKD. CDR3 length equals 13 residues. In nucleotides, the CDR3 is TGTGCCATACTGGGACAGGGAGATTACGAGCAGTACTTC. Its translation: CAILGQGDYEQYF.

This clonotype was observed a few times. V is TRBV28 and J is TRBJ1-1; no clear D gene. CDR1 is MDHEN and CDR2 is SYDVKM in the germline V gene. There are 14 residues in the CDR3. The V end lost 6 bases, the J end lost 6 bases, and 17 bases lay between the germline ends. In DNA, the CDR3 is TGTGCCAGCAGCCCCGCGGCGGGTTGGTCTGAAGCTTTCTTT. Protein sequence: CASSPAAGWSEAFF.

The V and J genes are TRBV18 and TRBJ2-6; 8 positions match TRBD1. The CDR3 is 19 amino acids. CDR1 and CDR2 (germline): KGHSH, LQKENI. V shed 2 bases and J 0 bases; nucleotides not matched to a gene: 9. The CDR3 nucleotides read TGTGCCAGCTCACCATTCCCCGGGACAGGTCTCTCTGGGGCCAACGTCCTGACTTTC. It translates to CASSPFPGTGLSGANVLTF.

This rearrangement joins TRBV20-1 to TRBJ2-3; 8 bases fit TRBD2. Per germline, CDR1 DFQATT and CDR2 SNEGSKA (reference sequence). The CDR3 is 14 residues long. V lost 0 bases, J lost 6 bases, and 5 bases stayed unmatched. The CDR3 loop reads CSARDSLAGDTQYF. The CDR3 DNA follows: TGCAGTGCTAGAGATTCTCTAGCGGGTGATACGCAGTATTTT.